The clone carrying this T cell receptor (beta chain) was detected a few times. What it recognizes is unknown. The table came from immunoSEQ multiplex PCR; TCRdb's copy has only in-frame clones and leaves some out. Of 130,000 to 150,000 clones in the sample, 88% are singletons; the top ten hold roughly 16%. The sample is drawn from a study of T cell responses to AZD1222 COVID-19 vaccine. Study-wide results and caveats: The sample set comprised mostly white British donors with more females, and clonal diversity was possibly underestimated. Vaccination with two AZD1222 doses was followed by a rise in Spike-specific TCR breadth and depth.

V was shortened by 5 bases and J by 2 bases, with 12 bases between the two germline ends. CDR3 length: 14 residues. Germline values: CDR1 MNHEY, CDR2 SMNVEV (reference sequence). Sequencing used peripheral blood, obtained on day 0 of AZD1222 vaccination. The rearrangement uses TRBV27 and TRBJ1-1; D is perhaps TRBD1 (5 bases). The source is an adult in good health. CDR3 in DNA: TGTGCCAGCAGTCTGTACCGGGACAACACTGAAGCTTTCTTT. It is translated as CASSLYRDNTEAFF.